This T cell receptor (beta chain) came from a study of blood T cell repertoires in COVID-19. Seattle enrolled patients during active infection and tracked them longitudinally. Per the original data handling: Researchers report that nucleated cell counts were estimated from reference gene primer amplification. Sequencing was performed with immunoSEQ multiplex PCR; in TCRdb, only in-frame clones are kept and a portion is missing. The DNA was the basis for D and trimming; V, J and clone size are from that table. The sample shows around 80,000 clones, 80% of them seen only once. After removal of 5 bases from V and 10 bases from J, the junction contained 12 bases not matched to a gene. The CDR3 runs 15 residues. Germline-derived CDR1 and CDR2 are SGHNT and YENEEA. This clone was picked up one time.

The chain combines TRBV11-3 with TRBJ2-1; the match to TRBD1 covers 9 bases. The receptor was derived from a man aged 50 or older with COVID-19, enrolled during active disease. The sample comprised peripheral blood. This CDR3 reads CASSPITGQGGEQFF. The DNA for the CDR3 is TGTGCCAGCAGCCCAATCACGGGACAGGGCGGGGAGCAGTTCTTC.